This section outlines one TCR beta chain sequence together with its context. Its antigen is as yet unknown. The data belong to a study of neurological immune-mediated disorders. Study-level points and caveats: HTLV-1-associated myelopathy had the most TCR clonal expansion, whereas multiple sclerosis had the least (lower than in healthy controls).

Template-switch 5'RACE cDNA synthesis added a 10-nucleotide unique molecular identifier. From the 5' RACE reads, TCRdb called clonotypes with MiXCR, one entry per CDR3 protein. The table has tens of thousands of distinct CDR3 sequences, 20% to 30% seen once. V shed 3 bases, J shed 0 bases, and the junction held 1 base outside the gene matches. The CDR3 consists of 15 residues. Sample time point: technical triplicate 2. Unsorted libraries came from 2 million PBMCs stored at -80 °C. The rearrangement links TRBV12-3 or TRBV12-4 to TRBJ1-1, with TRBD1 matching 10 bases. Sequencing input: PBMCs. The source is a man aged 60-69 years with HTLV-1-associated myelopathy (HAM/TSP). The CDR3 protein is CASSLTGGMNTEAFF. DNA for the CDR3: TGTGCCAGCAGTTTGACAGGGGGCATGAACACTGAAGCTTTCTTT.